This TCR beta chain was documented in a study of T-cell memory formation after mild COVID-19. Study observations and caveats: Specificity for SARS-CoV-2 was not confirmed among the second-wave clones peaking on day 37. Clones shrinking from day 15 to 85 showed even CD4/CD8 mixes; later expanders tilted CD4+.

A few counts support this clonotype. Its antigen is unidentified. TCRdb re-called the 5' RACE reads through MiXCR, storing one row per CDR3 protein. The sample lists about 90,000 distinct CDR3 sequences; around 13% were seen once. Germline V gene data show CDR1 as MNHEY and CDR2 as SMNVEV (reference sequence). The CDR3 runs 14 residues. V was clipped by 5 bases and J by 5 bases; unmatched bases: 9. The sample was PBMCs or a T cell subset sorted from them (not recorded which). The clonotype was recovered from an adult woman who had mild COVID-19 (a few samples of this study predate the infection). Cell type and time point are not known. The rearrangement uses TRBV27 and TRBJ2-7, with 7 bases aligning to TRBD1. CDR3 sequence: CASSPWTGKDEQYF. DNA for the CDR3: TGTGCCAGCAGTCCTTGGACAGGAAAGGACGAGCAGTACTTC.